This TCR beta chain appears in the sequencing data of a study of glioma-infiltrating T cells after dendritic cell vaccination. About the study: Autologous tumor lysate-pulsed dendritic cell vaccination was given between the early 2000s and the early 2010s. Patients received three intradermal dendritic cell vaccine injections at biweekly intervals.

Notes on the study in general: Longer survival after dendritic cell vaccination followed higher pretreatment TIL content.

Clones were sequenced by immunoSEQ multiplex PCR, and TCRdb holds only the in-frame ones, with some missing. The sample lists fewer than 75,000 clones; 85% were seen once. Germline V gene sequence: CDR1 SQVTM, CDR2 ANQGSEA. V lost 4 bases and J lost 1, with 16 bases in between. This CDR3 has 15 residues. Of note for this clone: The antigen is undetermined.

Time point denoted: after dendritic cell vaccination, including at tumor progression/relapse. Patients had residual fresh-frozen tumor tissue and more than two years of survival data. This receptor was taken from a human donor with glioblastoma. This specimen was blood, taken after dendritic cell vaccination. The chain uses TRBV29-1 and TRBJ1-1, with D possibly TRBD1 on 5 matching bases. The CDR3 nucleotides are TGCAGCGTTGTCCCTGGGGGAGGTGGGAACACTGAAGCTTTCTTT. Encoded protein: CSVVPGGGGNTEAFF.